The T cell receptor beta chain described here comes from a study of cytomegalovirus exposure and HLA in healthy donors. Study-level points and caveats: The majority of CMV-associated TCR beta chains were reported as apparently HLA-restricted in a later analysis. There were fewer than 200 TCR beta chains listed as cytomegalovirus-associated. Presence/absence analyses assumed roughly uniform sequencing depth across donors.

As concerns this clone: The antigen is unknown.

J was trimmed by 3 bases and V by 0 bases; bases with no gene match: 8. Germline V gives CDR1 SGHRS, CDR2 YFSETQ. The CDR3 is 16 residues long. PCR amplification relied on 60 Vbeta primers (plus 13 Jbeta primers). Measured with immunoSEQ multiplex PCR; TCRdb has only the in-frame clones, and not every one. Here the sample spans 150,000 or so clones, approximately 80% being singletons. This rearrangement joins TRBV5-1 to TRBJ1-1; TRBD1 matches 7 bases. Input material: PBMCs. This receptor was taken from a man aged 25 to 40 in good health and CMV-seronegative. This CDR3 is CASSLGRGSLDTEAFF. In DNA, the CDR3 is TGCGCCAGCAGCTTGGGCAGGGGGTCGTTAGACACTGAAGCTTTCTTT.